Listed here is a single TCR beta chain. The antigen is unknown. CDR1 SGHAT and CDR2 FQNNGV come from the germline V gene. This CDR3 spans 13 amino acids. V shed 1 base and J shed 6 bases, with 7 bases lying between them. This entry comes from a study of OX40 agonist ivuxolimab in advanced cancers. The overall study: Patient treatment consisted of intravenous ivuxolimab administration every 2 weeks at 0.01 to 10 mg/kg. Every patient in dose escalation had hepatocellular carcinoma, melanoma, renal cell or head and neck cancer.

Study results and limitations: Both blood CD4+ and CD8+ T cells showed clonal growth by week 6 at 0.1 to 3.0 mg/kg.

Measured with immunoSEQ multiplex PCR; TCRdb has only the in-frame clones, and not every one. The sample holds around 46,000 clones, about 88% seen once. Enrollment shut out patients with autoimmune disease history or systemic immunosuppression. This chain uses TRBV11-2 with TRBJ1-5; D is ambiguous. The clonotype was recovered from an adult with an advanced solid tumor such as melanoma, head and neck, liver or kidney cancer. Specimen: CD4+ or CD8+ T cells sorted from blood, collected in a trial of the OX40 agonist ivuxolimab. DNA for the CDR3: TGTGCCAGCAGCTTAGGGGCGAGTCAGCCCCAGCATTTT. It translates to CASSLGASQPQHF.